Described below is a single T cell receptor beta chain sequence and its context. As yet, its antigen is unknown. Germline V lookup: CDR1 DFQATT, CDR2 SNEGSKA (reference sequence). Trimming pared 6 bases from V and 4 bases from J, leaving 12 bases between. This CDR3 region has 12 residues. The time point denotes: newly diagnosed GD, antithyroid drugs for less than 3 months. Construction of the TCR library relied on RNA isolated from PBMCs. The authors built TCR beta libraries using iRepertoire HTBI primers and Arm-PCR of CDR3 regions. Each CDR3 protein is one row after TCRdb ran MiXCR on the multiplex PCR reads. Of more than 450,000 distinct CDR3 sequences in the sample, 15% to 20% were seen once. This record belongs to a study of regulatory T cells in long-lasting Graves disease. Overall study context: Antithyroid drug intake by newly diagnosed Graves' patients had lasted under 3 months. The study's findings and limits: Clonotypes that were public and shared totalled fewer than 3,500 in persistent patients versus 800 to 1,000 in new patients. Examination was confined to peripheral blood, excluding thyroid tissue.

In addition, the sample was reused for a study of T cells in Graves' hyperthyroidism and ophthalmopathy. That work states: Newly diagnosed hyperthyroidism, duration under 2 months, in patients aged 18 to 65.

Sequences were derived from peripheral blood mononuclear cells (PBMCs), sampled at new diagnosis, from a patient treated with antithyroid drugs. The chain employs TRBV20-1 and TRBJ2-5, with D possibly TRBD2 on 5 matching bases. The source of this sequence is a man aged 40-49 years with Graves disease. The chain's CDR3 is CSAHGSGETQYF. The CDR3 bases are TGCAGTGCGCATGGGAGTGGAGAGACCCAGTACTTC.